This T cell receptor (beta chain) emerged from a study of shared clonotypes between healthy human individuals. Sequenced by immunoSEQ multiplex PCR; TCRdb stores in-frame clones only, minus some. The sample contains roughly 1.5 million clones, 98% of which appear only once. Overall study findings and caveats: Naive subsets, compared against memory subsets, generally had larger estimated richness values. Sharing across several donors was seen in roughly 5% of naive CD4 clonotypes. It was only blood that was sampled, and tissue repertoires likely differ. When compared with the clonotypes that were shared by all four sorted-subset donors, the non-shared clonotypes turned out to have lower generation probabilities.

Germline V gene sequence: CDR1 SGHNT, CDR2 YYREEE (reference sequence). The CDR3 sequence is 17 residues long. The V end lost 2 bases, the J end lost 6 bases, and 21 bases lay between the germline ends. In the case of this clone: The antigen remains undetermined.

Sample: naive CD4+ T cells sorted from blood. Indicated subset: CD45RA+ positively selected. This receptor was identified in a man aged 25-40 years in good health. The J gene is TRBJ2-1, the V gene TRBV5-4; D possibly corresponds to TRBD2 (6 bases). DNA of the CDR3: TGTGCCAGCAGCTTACCGGAGGGAGGACTACAAGGCAATGAGCAGTTCTTC. Translation gives CASSLPEGGLQGNEQFF.